In this sample, the clone carrying this TCR beta chain turned up a few times. Its antigen is currently unknown. The data originate from a study of blood T cells in healthy people across ages. General study findings and limits: When set beside aged donors, long-lived donors presented more naive CD4+ cells and higher diversity.

Combining a sample-barcoded 5' primer with a J-beta primer mix, a second PCR ran for 7 to 11 cycles. TCRdb ran MiXCR on the 5' RACE reads and lists one entry per CDR3 protein. The table has fewer than 1.5 million distinct CDR3 sequences, about 43% seen once. Healthy Russian Caucasian donors spanned ages about 6 to 100 years. Per sample, a minimum of 7 million PBMCs were isolated. The V gene's germline CDR1 is SNHLY and CDR2 FYNNEI. The CDR3 is made up of 13 amino acids. This clonotype was sampled from a woman in her late teens or twenties in good health. Sequencing was performed on blood. This chain links TRBV2 with TRBJ2-4, with D perhaps matching TRBD1 (5 bases). The J call may be faulty, since TRBJ2-7 better matches the DNA end. CDR3 sequence (DNA): TGTGCCAGTCTCCCGAAGACAGCCGGCGAGCAGTACTTC. It is translated as CASLPKTAGEQYF.